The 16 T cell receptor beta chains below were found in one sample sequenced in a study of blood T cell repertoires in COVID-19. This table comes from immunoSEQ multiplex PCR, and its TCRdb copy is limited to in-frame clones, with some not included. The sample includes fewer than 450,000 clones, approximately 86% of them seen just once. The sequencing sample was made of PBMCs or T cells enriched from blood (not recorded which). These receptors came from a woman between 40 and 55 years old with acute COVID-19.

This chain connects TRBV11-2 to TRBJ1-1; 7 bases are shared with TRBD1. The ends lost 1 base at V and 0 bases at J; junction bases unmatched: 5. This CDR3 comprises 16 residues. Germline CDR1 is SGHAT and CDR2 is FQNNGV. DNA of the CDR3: TGTGCCAGCAGCTTAGTTATAGGGGGCCTGAACACTGAAGCTTTCTTT. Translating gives CASSLVIGGLNTEAFF.

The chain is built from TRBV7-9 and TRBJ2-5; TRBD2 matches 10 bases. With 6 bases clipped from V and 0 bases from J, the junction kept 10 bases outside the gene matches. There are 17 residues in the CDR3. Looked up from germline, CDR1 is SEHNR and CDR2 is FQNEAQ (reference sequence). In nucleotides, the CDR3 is TGTGCCAGCAGACCGCAACCCGGGACTAGCGACCAAGAGACCCAGTACTTC. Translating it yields CASRPQPGTSDQETQYF.

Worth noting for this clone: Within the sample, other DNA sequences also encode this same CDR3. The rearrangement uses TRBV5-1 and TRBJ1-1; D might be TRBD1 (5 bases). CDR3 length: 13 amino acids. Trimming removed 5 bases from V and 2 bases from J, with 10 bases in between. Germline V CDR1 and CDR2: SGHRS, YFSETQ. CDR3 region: CASSSQGNTEAFF. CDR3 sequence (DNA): TGCGCCAGCAGTTCTCAGGGAAACACTGAAGCTTTCTTT.

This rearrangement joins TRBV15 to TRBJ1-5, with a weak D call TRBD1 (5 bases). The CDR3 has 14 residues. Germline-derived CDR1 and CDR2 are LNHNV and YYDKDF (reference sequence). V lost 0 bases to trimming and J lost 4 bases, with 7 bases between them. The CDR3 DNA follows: TGTGCCACCAGCAGAGAACCAGGGAATCAGCCCCAGCATTTT. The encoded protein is CATSREPGNQPQHF.

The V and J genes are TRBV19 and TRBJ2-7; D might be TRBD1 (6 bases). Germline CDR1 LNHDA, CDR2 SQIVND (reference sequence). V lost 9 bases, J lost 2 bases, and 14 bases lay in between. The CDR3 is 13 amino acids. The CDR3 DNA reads TGTGCCAGATGTGGACAGATTGCCTACGAGCAGTACTTC. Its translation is CARCGQIAYEQYF. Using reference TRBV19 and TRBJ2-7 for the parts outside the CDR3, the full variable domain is DGGITQSPKYLFRKEGQNVTLSCEQNLNHDAMYWYRQDPGQGLRLIYYSQIVNDFQKGDIAEGYSVSREKKESFPLTVTSAQKNPTAFYLCARCGQIAYEQYFGPGTRLTVT.

CDR3 DNA: TGTGCCAGCAGTACCCCCCGGACAGGGGGTCGAGAGACCCAGTACTTC. Encoded protein: CASSTPRTGGRETQYF. The rearrangement joins TRBV2 to TRBJ2-5, with 10 bases aligning to TRBD1. Germline assignment: CDR1 SNHLY and CDR2 FYNNEI. V lost 5 bases and J lost 4; bases outside the gene matches: 10. The CDR3 contains 16 residues.

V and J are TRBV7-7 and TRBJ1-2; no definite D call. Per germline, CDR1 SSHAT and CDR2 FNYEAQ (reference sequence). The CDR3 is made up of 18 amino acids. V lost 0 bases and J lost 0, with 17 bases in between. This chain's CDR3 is CASSLAKFGRKANYGYTF. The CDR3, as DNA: TGTGCCAGCAGCTTAGCTAAGTTCGGCAGGAAAGCTAACTATGGCTACACCTTC.

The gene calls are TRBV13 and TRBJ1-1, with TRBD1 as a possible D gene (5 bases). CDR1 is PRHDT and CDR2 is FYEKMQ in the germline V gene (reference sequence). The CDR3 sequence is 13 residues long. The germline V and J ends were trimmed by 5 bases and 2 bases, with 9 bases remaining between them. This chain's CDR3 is CASSPQGNTEAFF. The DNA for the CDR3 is TGTGCCAGCAGCCCCCAGGGTAACACTGAAGCTTTCTTT. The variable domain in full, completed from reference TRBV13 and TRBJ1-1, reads AAGVIQSPRHLIKEKRETATLKCYPIPRHDTVYWYQQGPGQDPQFLISFYEKMQSDKGSIPDRFSAQQFSDYHSELNMSSLELGDSALYFCASSPQGNTEAFFGQGTRLTVV.

CDR3 DNA: TGTGCCAGCAGCGGTTTTTCCGGGACAGGGGGCAATGACTATGGCTACACCTTC. Its protein is CASSGFSGTGGNDYGYTF. The V gene is TRBV5-6, the J gene TRBJ1-2; 12 bases map to TRBD1. The CDR3 extends over 18 amino acids. Per germline, CDR1 SGHDT and CDR2 YYEEEE. Losses at the gene ends were 4 bases for V and 3 bases for J; bases not matched to a gene: 13.

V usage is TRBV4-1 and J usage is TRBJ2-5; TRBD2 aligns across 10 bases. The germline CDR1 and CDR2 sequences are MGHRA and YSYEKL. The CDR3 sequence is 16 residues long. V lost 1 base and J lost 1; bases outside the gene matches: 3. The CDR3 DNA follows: TGCGCCAGCAGCCAAGCACTAGCGGGGAGCCAAGAGACCCAGTACTTC. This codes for CASSQALAGSQETQYF.

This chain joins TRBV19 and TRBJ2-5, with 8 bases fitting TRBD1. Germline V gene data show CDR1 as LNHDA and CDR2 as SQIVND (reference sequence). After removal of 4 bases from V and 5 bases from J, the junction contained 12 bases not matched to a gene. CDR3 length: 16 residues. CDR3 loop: CASSSPGQAPGETQYF. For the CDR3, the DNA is TGTGCCAGTAGTAGCCCGGGACAGGCCCCGGGGGAGACCCAGTACTTC.

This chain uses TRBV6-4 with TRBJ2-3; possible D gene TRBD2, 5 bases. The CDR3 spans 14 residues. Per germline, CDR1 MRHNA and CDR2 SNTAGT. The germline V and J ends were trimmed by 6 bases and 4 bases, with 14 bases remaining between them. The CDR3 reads CASRKIEGADTQYF. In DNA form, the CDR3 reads TGTGCCAGCAGGAAGATAGAGGGTGCAGATACGCAGTATTTT.

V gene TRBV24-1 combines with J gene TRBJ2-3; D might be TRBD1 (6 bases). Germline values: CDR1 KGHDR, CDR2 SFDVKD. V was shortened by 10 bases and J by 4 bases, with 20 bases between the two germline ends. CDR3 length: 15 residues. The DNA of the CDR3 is TGTGCCACTGGGAACCAGGGGTATAACGCAGATACGCAGTATTTT. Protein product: CATGNQGYNADTQYF.

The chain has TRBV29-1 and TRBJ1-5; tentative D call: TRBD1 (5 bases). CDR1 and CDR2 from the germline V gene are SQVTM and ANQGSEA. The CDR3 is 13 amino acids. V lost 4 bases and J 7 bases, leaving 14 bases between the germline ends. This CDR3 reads CSVVGGAGQPQHF. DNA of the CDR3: TGCAGCGTTGTAGGCGGGGCAGGCCAGCCCCAGCATTTT.

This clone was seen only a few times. The CDR3 DNA sequence: TGTGCCAGCATCGACAGTATCCTGAACACTGAAGCTTTCTTT. Amino acids: CASIDSILNTEAFF. The chain uses TRBV7-8 and TRBJ1-1; tentatively, D is TRBD1 (5 bases). V was shortened by 7 bases and J by 0 bases, with 12 bases between the two germline ends. CDR1 is SGHVS and CDR2 is FQNEAQ in the germline V gene. The CDR3 has 14 residues.

CDR3 in DNA: TGCAGTGCTCTAAACCACAATGAGCAGTTCTTC. The encoded protein is CSALNHNEQFF. The rearrangement links TRBV20-1 to TRBJ2-1; D gene uncertain. From germline, CDR1 is DFQATT and CDR2 SNEGSKA (reference sequence). The CDR3 runs 11 residues. Trimming took 5 bases from V and 5 from J, leaving 7 bases between them.